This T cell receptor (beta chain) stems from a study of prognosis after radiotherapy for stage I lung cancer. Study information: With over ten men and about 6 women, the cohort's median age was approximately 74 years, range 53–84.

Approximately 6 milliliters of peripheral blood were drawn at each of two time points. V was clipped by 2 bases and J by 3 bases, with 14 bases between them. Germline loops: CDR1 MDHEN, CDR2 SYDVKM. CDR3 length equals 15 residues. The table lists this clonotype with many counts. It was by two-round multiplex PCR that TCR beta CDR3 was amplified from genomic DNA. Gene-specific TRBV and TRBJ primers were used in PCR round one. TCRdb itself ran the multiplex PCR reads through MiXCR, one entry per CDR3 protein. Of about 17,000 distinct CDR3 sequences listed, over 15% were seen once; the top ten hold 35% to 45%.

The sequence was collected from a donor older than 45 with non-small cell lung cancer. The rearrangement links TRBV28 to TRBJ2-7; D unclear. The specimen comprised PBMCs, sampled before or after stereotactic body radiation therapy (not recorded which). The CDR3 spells CASSLGPSIVYEQYF. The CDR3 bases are TGTGCCAGCAGTTTAGGGCCCTCAATAGTCTACGAGCAGTACTTC.